Reported below is one T cell receptor (beta chain). This PCR relied on a set of 60 Vbeta primers and 13 Jbeta primers. Sequencing used immunoSEQ multiplex PCR; TCRdb keeps in-frame clones, though not all of them. The repertoire consists of roughly 170,000 clones, with roughly 79% occurring once and the leading ten covering roughly 1.3%. This sample is drawn from a study of cytomegalovirus exposure and HLA in healthy donors. Between the trimmed V and J ends, which lost 3 bases and 3 bases, there was a span of 18 bases. CDR1 SGHTA and CDR2 FQGNSA come from the germline V gene. The CDR3 covers 16 residues.

V is TRBV7-2 and J is TRBJ2-7; TRBD1 might be the D (6 bases). Sequences were obtained from PBMCs. This receptor was taken from a man younger than 45 in good health and CMV-seronegative. CDR3: CASSLGQGRSDYEQYF. The CDR3 DNA reads as TGTGCCAGCAGCTTGGGGCAGGGGCGATCGGACTACGAGCAGTACTTC.